This T cell receptor beta chain was obtained from a study of cytomegalovirus exposure and HLA in healthy donors. Study-level points and caveats: The number of N-insertions in an Asian-associated ancestry cluster was reportedly below the roughly 660-donor mean in a later analysis. Productive rates of about 90% or about 30% were seen for most TCR beta V segments in an earlier analysis.

Of note for this clone: No antigen is known for it.

The PCR made use of 60 Vbeta and 13 Jbeta primers. Original methodology: Some 11 million of the roughly 80 million unique TCR beta chains counted in a later analysis were shared. The method was immunoSEQ multiplex PCR; TCRdb's version includes in-frame clones alone and lacks a portion of them. The DNA gave D and trimming, while V, J and clone size come from that table. The sample contains 120,000 to 150,000 clones, roughly 80% of which appear only once. CDR3 size: 13 residues. Per the germline V gene, CDR1 is SGHTA and CDR2 is FQGNSA. Trimming cost V 5 bases and J 7 bases, with 14 bases left between them.

Sequences were obtained from PBMCs. J is TRBJ2-5 and V is TRBV7-2, with a tentative D call TRBD1 (6 bases). This receptor was obtained from a female donor in good health and CMV-seronegative. CDR3 DNA: TGTGCCAGCAGCCAAAGACAGGATGGGACCCAGTACTTC. It is translated as CASSQRQDGTQYF.